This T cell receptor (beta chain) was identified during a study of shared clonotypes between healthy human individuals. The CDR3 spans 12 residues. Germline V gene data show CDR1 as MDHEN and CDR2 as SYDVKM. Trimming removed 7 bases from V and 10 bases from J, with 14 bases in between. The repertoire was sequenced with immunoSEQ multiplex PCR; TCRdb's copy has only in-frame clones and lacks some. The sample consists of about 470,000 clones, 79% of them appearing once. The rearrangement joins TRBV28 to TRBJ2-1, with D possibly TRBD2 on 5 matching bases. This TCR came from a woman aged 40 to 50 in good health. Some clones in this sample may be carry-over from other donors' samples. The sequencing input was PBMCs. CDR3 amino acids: CASISPPGEQFF. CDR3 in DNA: TGTGCCAGCATTTCCCCCCCGGGGGAGCAGTTCTTC. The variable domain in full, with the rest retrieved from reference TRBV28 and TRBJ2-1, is DVKVTQSSRYLVKRTGEKVFLECVQDMDHENMFWYRQDPGLGLRLIYFSYDVKMKEKGDIPEGYSVSREKKERFSLILESASTNQTSMYLCASISPPGEQFFGPGTRLTVL.